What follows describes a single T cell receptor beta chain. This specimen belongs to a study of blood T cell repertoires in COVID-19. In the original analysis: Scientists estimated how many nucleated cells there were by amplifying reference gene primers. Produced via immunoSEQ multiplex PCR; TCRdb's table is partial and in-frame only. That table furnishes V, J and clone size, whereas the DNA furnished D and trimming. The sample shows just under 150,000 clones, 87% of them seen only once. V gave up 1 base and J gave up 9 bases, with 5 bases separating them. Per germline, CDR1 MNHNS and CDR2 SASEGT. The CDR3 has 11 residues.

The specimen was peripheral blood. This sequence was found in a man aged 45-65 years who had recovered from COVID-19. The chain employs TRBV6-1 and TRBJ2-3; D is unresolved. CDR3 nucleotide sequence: TGTGCCAGCAGTGAAGGGCTCACGCAGTATTTT. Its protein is CASSEGLTQYF.